This TCR beta chain was sequenced in a study of early T cells in non-severe SARS-CoV-2 infection (dated by TCRdb to the early 2020s). Broadly, across the study: Because TCR sequencing relied on bulk RNA taken from unsorted whole blood, pairing of alpha and beta chains was not possible.

This was a case-control study nested in a cohort of healthcare workers in London, UK, who had nasopharyngeal swab PCR tests and blood samples taken every week. Healthcare workers were enrolled in the week of the UK lockdown, from 23 to 31 March 2020, and were followed every week for up to 16 weeks. Overall study outcomes, separate from this receptor: VDJdb matching was skewed toward anti-spike CD8 responses, so virus-specific expansions were likely underestimated and private and CD4 specificities were missed.

The library was prepared using 5' RACE. Sequencing took place on a NextSeq 500. The TCR library protocol attached unique molecular identifiers to individual cDNA molecules to correct for sequencing error and PCR bias. TCR alpha and beta chains were both sequenced, and the abundances of alpha and beta sequences in each sample were closely correlated with each other. Per the authors' processing: V gene, J gene and CDR3 annotation of TCR sequences was performed with Decombinator V4. Expanded TCRs were defined as changing significantly between any two time points under a Poisson model with p below 0.0001. TCR abundances were normalised to the total number of TCRs sequenced in each sample and reported as counts per million. TRAV1-2 paired with TRAJ12, TRAJ20 or TRAJ33 defined MAIT TCRs, while TRAV10 paired with TRAJ18 defined iNKT TCRs. VDJdb, accessed 1 November 2021, was searched for CMV, EBV and SARS-CoV-2 annotated TCRs, excluding TCRs annotated for multiple antigens. The public reads were run again by TCRdb, first through fastp at Q25 and then through MiXCR, and only productive beta chains were kept. Rows with one shared CDR3 protein collapse into an entry with the most common genes and DNA. These V and J calls derive from TCRdb rather than the authors' analysis. The sample table shows roughly 48,000 distinct CDR3 sequences, and 8% to 8.5% are seen once. Roughly a tenth of the sample lies in the top ten.

To note about this clonotype: The antigen this receptor binds is unknown. Within one base of it there is no much larger clone, and no base qualities were kept.

CDR1 and CDR2 are read off the germline V gene as SQVTM and ANQGSEA. The CDR3 runs 14 residues from the cysteine to the phenylalanine. Only the CDR3 region is kept as DNA, spanning 42 bases read in frame from base 1. At the junction V is shortened by 5 bases and J by 0 bases, with 11 bases in between. The specimen was whole blood. This sequence was found in an adult who was a healthcare worker with PCR-confirmed SARS-CoV-2 infection or an uninfected control (not recorded which). The chain is made from TRBV29-1 and TRBJ2-1, with the D gene not confidently named. Here is the DNA: TGCAGCGTTATGACGCCTAGCTCCTACAATGAGCAGTTCTTC. It translates as CSVMTPSSYNEQFF.